Following are 20 T cell receptor beta chains from one sample sequenced in a study of blood T cells in healthy people across ages (dated by TCRdb to between 2014 and 2017). The library was prepared using 5' RACE. Instrument on record: Illumina HiSeq 2500. A second PCR of roughly 7 to 12 cycles was run with a J-beta primer mix and a sample-barcoded 5' primer. TCRdb trimmed public reads at Q25 via fastp, called clones via MiXCR and kept in-frame beta chains. Each CDR3 protein appears once, grouped with its most common genes and DNA. This sample comprises roughly 800,000 distinct CDR3 sequences, 58% of them detected only once. Over 20% of the sample goes to the ten largest clones. The sample was blood. These receptors came from a man aged 25 to 40 in good health.

V usage is TRBV6-1 and J usage is TRBJ2-4; D tentatively fits TRBD1 or TRBD2 (5 bases each). V lost 10 bases, J lost 0 bases, and 22 bases lay in between. This CDR3 region has 17 residues. Per the germline V gene, CDR1 is MNHNS and CDR2 is SASEGT. The CDR3 DNA is TGTGCCACCAGGGCGAGGATGGGGACCCTAGCCAAAAACATTCAGTACTTC. It specifies CATRARMGTLAKNIQYF.

This clonotype came up a few times. The chain carries TRBV12-3 or TRBV12-4 and TRBJ2-5; D gene ambiguous. Trimming cost V 7 bases and J 5 bases, with 11 bases left between them. The CDR3 runs to 12 residues. CDR3 DNA sequence: TGTGCCAGCACCGTCTTGGGGGAGACCCAGTACTTC. Translation gives CASTVLGETQYF.

This chain joins TRBV20-1 and TRBJ2-6, with TRBD1 matching 10 bases. Germline-derived CDR1 and CDR2 are DFQATT and SNEGSKA (reference sequence). V lost 6 bases and J lost 2; bases outside the gene matches: 4. The CDR3 loop spans 15 amino acids. The CDR3 DNA sequence: TGCAGTGCCCCGACAGGGGGCGCTGGGGCCAACGTCCTGACTTTC. Amino acids: CSAPTGGAGANVLTF.

The V gene is TRBV20-1, the J gene TRBJ1-2; the D is unclear. CDR1 DFQATT and CDR2 SNEGSKA come from the germline V gene (reference sequence). The CDR3 extends over 14 amino acids. Trimming removed 0 bases from V and 2 bases from J, with 10 bases in between. As DNA, the CDR3 is TGCAGTGCTAGAGATAAAGGAAGCAACTATGGCTACACCTTC. Protein sequence: CSARDKGSNYGYTF.

This clonotype was detected only once. The CDR3 DNA sequence: TGCGCCAGCGGAGGGCCGGGACAGCGACCAGATACGCAGTATTTT. Translated: CASGGPGQRPDTQYF. This chain links TRBV5-1 with TRBJ2-3, with D tentatively TRBD1 (7 bases). With 7 bases removed from V and 4 bases from J, the gap between germline ends came to 19 bases. Germline V CDR1 and CDR2: SGHRS, YFSETQ. There are 15 residues in the CDR3.

This clonotype was counted a few times. The junction departs from the called germline gene at one end, perhaps through a read error. The V gene is TRBV4-2, the J gene TRBJ2-4; D is undetermined. The DNA end is more similar to TRBJ2-7, so the J call may be wrong. The CDR3 sequence is 13 residues long. CDR1 is LGHNA and CDR2 is YNFKEQ in the germline V gene. CDR3 DNA sequence: TGTGCCAACAGCCAAGAGCCGTCCTACGAGCAGTACTTC. Residues: CANSQEPSYEQYF.

The chain couples TRBV29-1 to TRBJ2-6, with D perhaps matching TRBD1 (5 bases). This CDR3 has 16 residues. V was pared by 2 bases and J by 2 bases, with 13 bases between. The germline V gene has CDR1 SQVTM and CDR2 ANQGSEA. The CDR3 DNA is TGCAGCGTTGAACTCGACAGTACTGCTGGGGCCAACGTCCTGACTTTC. Translating gives CSVELDSTAGANVLTF. Supplemented by reference TRBV29-1 and TRBJ2-6, the full variable domain reads SAVISQKPSRDICQRGTSLTIQCQVDSQVTMMFWYRQQPGQSLTLIATANQGSEATYESGFVIDKFPISRPNLTFSTLTVSNMSPEDSSIYLCSVELDSTAGANVLTFGAGSRLTVL.

The chain recombines TRBV5-1 with TRBJ1-2; D is uncertain. V was clipped by 1 base and J by 8 bases, with 24 bases between them. Germline CDR1 reads SGHRS; CDR2 reads YFSETQ. The CDR3 is 17 residues long. The CDR3, as DNA: TGCGCCAGCAGCTTGAACCTGGGTCTGCCAGCGTCTGGCGGCTACACCTTC. Its translation is CASSLNLGLPASGGYTF.

This chain joins TRBV29-1 and TRBJ1-5; 9 bases align to TRBD1. Trimming at V came to 8 bases and at J to 5 bases, leaving 7 bases not matched to a gene. Per germline, CDR1 SQVTM and CDR2 ANQGSEA. This CDR3 has 13 residues. CDR3 amino acids: CSTRTGVDQPQHF. The CDR3 DNA is TGCAGCACCCGGACAGGGGTGGATCAGCCCCAGCATTTT.

The chain is built from TRBV12-3 or TRBV12-4 and TRBJ1-1; possibly TRBD1 for D (5 bases). The CDR3 covers 14 residues. V lost 2 bases to trimming and J lost 11 bases, with 18 bases between them. The CDR3 spells CASSLMGTLGEAFF. In nucleotides, the CDR3 is TGTGCCAGCAGTTTAATGGGGACTCTTGGAGAGGCTTTCTTT.

The chain carries TRBV18 and TRBJ2-7, with D possibly matching TRBD1 (6 bases). The CDR3 runs to 15 residues. Germline V gives CDR1 KGHSH, CDR2 LQKENI. The germline V and J ends were trimmed by 2 bases and 3 bases, with 14 bases remaining between them. The CDR3 region has the DNA TGTGCCAGCTCACCAGTCGGGACAAGCGTCTACGAGCAGTACTTC. This gives the protein CASSPVGTSVYEQYF.

The chain employs TRBV28 and TRBJ1-1; 8 bases align to TRBD1. CDR1 is MDHEN, CDR2 SYDVKM, per germline. Germline trimming cut 6 bases from V and 5 bases from J; bases unmatched to any gene: 8. The CDR3 covers 14 residues. In DNA, the CDR3 is TGTGCCAGCAGCAACGGACAGGGTGGAACTGAAGCTTTCTTT. This sequence encodes CASSNGQGGTEAFF.

As for this clonotype: Mismatch with germline at one junction end may stem from a read error. The chain joins TRBV2 to TRBJ2-7, with D unclear. In germline, CDR1 is SNHLY, CDR2 FYNNEI. This CDR3 comprises 11 residues. The CDR3 protein is CASGDPSEQYF. CDR3 DNA: TGTGCCAGCGGTGACCCATCCGAGCAGTACTTC.

The CDR3 is CSVDLSREQFF. CDR3 DNA sequence: TGCAGCGTTGACCTGAGCCGTGAGCAGTTCTTC. This sequence joins TRBV29-1 and TRBJ2-1, with D unclear. The CDR3 length is 11 residues. Trimming stripped 3 bases from V and 9 bases from J, with 9 bases between. Germline CDR1 is SQVTM and CDR2 is ANQGSEA.

V is TRBV20-1 and J is TRBJ2-4, with D perhaps matching TRBD2 (6 bases). The J call may be incorrect, as the DNA end agrees better with TRBJ2-7. Looked up from germline, CDR1 is DFQATT and CDR2 is SNEGSKA (reference sequence). The CDR3 sequence is 14 residues long. The CDR3 DNA reads TGCAGTGCTGAATACCTCGGGACTTTGGACGAGCAGTACTTC. It encodes CSAEYLGTLDEQYF.

The chain carries TRBV3-1 and TRBJ1-2; unclear D gene. CDR1 LGHDT and CDR2 YNNKEL come from the germline V gene (reference sequence). With 4 bases removed from V and 8 bases from J, the gap between germline ends came to 20 bases. This CDR3 spans 15 amino acids. This CDR3 is CASSPTPGRLRGYTF. The CDR3, as DNA: TGTGCCAGCAGCCCAACTCCCGGGAGGTTAAGGGGCTACACCTTC.

The chain links TRBV6-1 to TRBJ2-3; D not certain. This CDR3 region has 16 residues. Germline values: CDR1 MNHNS, CDR2 SASEGT. Trimming shortened V by 5 bases and J by 2 bases, and 17 bases separated the two germline ends. The CDR3 sequence is CASSPLSSGLTDTQYF. The CDR3 bases are TGTGCCAGCAGTCCCCTGTCCTCAGGCCTCACAGATACGCAGTATTTT.

This clonotype was picked up a small number of times. The chain employs TRBV20-1 and TRBJ1-2; D not certain. This CDR3 has 12 amino acids. Trimming removed 0 bases from V and 4 bases from J, with 6 bases in between. CDR1 DFQATT and CDR2 SNEGSKA come from the germline V gene (reference sequence). This CDR3 reads CSAREGSYGYTF. The CDR3 coding sequence is TGCAGTGCTAGAGAGGGCAGCTATGGCTACACCTTC.

This clonotype was detected only a few times. The rearrangement uses TRBV20-1 and TRBJ2-7; a possible D gene is TRBD2 (5 bases). CDR3 length: 11 residues. V shed 2 bases and J shed 6 bases, with 8 bases lying between them. Germline V lookup: CDR1 DFQATT, CDR2 SNEGSKA (reference sequence). The chain's CDR3 is CSARLGSEQYF. The CDR3 bases are TGCAGTGCTAGATTGGGGAGCGAGCAGTACTTC.

The gene calls are TRBV7-9 and TRBJ1-1; TRBD1 agrees at 11 bases. CDR1 is SEHNR and CDR2 is FQNEAQ in the germline V gene (reference sequence). The CDR3 is 18 residues long. V was clipped by 5 bases and J by 0 bases; unmatched bases: 11. The CDR3 region is CASSLKRTGGWLNTEAFF. The CDR3 DNA is TGTGCCAGCAGCCTCAAAAGGACAGGGGGCTGGCTGAACACTGAAGCTTTCTTT.